This T cell receptor beta chain derives from a study of control samples from healthy donors and cancer patients. V was cut by 4 bases and J by 0 bases, with 17 bases left in between. Germline loops: CDR1 SGHTS, CDR2 YDEGEE. The CDR3 has 17 residues. Repertoires were generated with immunoSEQ multiplex PCR, while TCRdb's copy carries only in-frame clones and drops some. The sample includes some 140,000 clones, roughly 92% of them seen just once. This chain joins TRBV5-8 and TRBJ1-5; no firm D call. Sequenced material: blood. This clonotype originated in a man aged 25-40 years in good health. The CDR3 nucleotides are TGTGCCAGCAGCCAAGGGTCCGGGGTTTATAGCAATCAGCCCCAGCATTTT. This encodes CASSQGSGVYSNQPQHF.